The source of this T cell receptor beta chain is a study of T-cell reconstitution after alpha-beta-depleted transplantation in children (dated by TCRdb to the mid-2010s). About the study as a whole: Using TCR repertoire profiling, the study followed T-cell immune reconstitution in a quantitative way in children after TCRalphabeta/CD19-depleted allogeneic hematopoietic cell transplantation.

Looking up the germline V gene yields CDR1 MNHEY and CDR2 SVGAGI. Reading from cysteine to phenylalanine, the CDR3 counts 14 amino acids. Only the CDR3 region is kept as DNA, spanning 42 bases read in frame from base 1. From V the trimming removes 2 bases and from J it removes 5 bases, while the gene matches leave 3 bases of the junction unaccounted for. This clonotype was detected only a few times. The clone's antigen remains unknown. Base-call qualities are not available, and no considerably larger clone is one nucleotide away. The method was PCR. The instrument was an Illumina HiSeq 2500. TCR library preparation used molecular barcoding, with unique molecular identifiers applied to normalize quantification of the TCRbeta repertoire. TCRdb handled the public reads itself, with Q25 trimming in fastp and clone calling in MiXCR, and kept productive beta chains. When rows share a CDR3 protein, they turn into one entry using the most common DNA and genes. The sample table lists about 610,000 distinct CDR3 sequences, about 10% of them with a count of one. 4% to 5% of the sample is held by the ten biggest clonotypes.

The rearrangement joined TRBV6-5 to TRBJ1-1; 9 bases in the middle match TRBD1. This specimen consisted of PBMCs from the stem cell graft donor, obtained from the stem cell graft. The TCR sequence derives from a human donor who donated a stem cell graft to a child with acute myeloid leukemia. At the DNA level, the sequence is TGTGCCAGCAGTTACAGGGACAGGGCAACTGAAGCTTTCTTT. Its product reads: CASSYRDRATEAFF.